This T cell receptor beta chain originates from a study of beta chain features in type 1 diabetes. General study results and limits: The VDJ junctions of type 1 diabetes patients carried fewer insertions and more deletions. High-TCR-expressing cells could be over-represented by cDNA sequencing. The study found moderately but significantly shorter TCRB CDR3s in all four CD4+ subsets of Type 1 diabetes patients.

The sequenced template was cDNA made from the entire isolated RNA. Data came from immunoSEQ multiplex PCR; TCRdb stores just in-frame clones and leaves some out. The data hold roughly 250,000 clones, with over 7.5% observed a single time. Of note for this clone: The target antigen is unknown.

Trimming removed 7 bases from V and 1 base from J, with 13 bases in between. This CDR3 is built from 15 residues. Germline V CDR1 and CDR2: MNHNS, SASEGT. Using CD45RO/CCR7/CD25/CD127/CD95/CD27, CD4+ naive, central memory, regulatory and stem cell-like memory cells were sorted. The receptor's source is a woman younger than 35 in good health. The V and J genes are TRBV6-1 and TRBJ2-2; possibly TRBD2 for D (5 bases). The sequenced material came from naive CD4+ T cells from blood. CDR3 sequence: CASNRSGRNTGELFF. DNA for the CDR3: TGTGCCAGCAATAGATCGGGGAGGAACACCGGGGAGCTGTTTTTT.